The clone carrying this T cell receptor (beta chain) was seen only a few times. Its antigen is as yet unknown. These data originate in a study of OX40 agonist ivuxolimab in advanced cancers. General observations from the study: Among the lowest peripheral clonal expansion occurred in 0.1-3.0 mg/kg partial responders. Dose levels from 0.1 to 3.0 mg/kg saw CD4+ and CD8+ blood T cells expand clonally by week 6. Averaging showed that CD8+ T cells had more expanded clones than CD4+ did.

Germline V CDR1 and CDR2: MNHEY, SVGAGI. This CDR3 region has 15 residues. V lost 6 bases and J lost 4, with 18 bases in between. Clones were sequenced by immunoSEQ multiplex PCR, and TCRdb holds only the in-frame ones, with some missing. The table lists tens of thousands of clones, around 84% of them singletons. The input for sequencing was CD4+ or CD8+ T cells sorted from blood, taken in a trial of the OX40 agonist ivuxolimab. V gene TRBV6-5 combines with J gene TRBJ1-2; unclear D gene. This clonotype was obtained from an adult with an advanced solid tumor such as melanoma, head and neck, liver or kidney cancer. In nucleotides, the CDR3 is TGTGCCAGCAGGAGGGAGCAAAGATCGATCTATGGCTACACCTTC. The encoded protein is CASRREQRSIYGYTF.